The entry below describes one T cell receptor (beta chain). Treatment reported: oral pan-JAK inhibitor, 5-10 mg twice daily. Cell sorting was applied to PBMCs, and CD4+ and CD8+ T cells were collected. The sample originates from a study of CD8+ T cells in alopecia areata. The CDR3 covers 16 residues. Trimming pared 3 bases from V and 0 bases from J, leaving 14 bases between. The germline CDR1 and CDR2 sequences are SGHRS and YFSETQ. Extraction and reverse transcription of RNA yielded cDNA as the sequencing template. Only in-frame clones appear in the TCRdb table, and some are missing; sequencing was by immunoSEQ multiplex PCR. The data hold just over 150,000 clones, with 50% to 70% observed a single time.

This TCR was recovered from a human donor with alopecia areata. The chain employs TRBV5-1 and TRBJ2-3; D perhaps matches TRBD2 (6 bases). The specimen was CD4+ T cells sorted from blood, collected at week 4, from a patient treated with tofacitinib. This chain's CDR3 is CASSWRAGTSTDTQYF. In nucleotides, the CDR3 is TGCGCCAGCAGCTGGAGAGCGGGCACAAGCACAGATACGCAGTATTTT.